The text below deals with one TCR beta chain. Its antigen is unidentified. The germline gives CDR1 SNHLY, CDR2 FYNNEI. CDR3 length equals 19 residues. Trimming left V 2 bases short and J 2 bases short, with 22 bases between. The sample belongs to a study of T-cell memory formation after mild COVID-19. Study results and limitations: CD4+ clones that contracted lay mainly in CM and EM; CD8+ ones lay in EMRA.

TCRdb processed the 5' RACE reads anew with MiXCR; each CDR3 protein has one entry. This repertoire shows 500,000 to 550,000 distinct CDR3 sequences, about a fifth found once; its top ten account for about 12%. This clonotype originated in an adult woman who had mild COVID-19 (a few samples of this study predate the infection). Cell type and time point are not known. The sample consisted of PBMCs or a T cell subset sorted from them (not recorded which). The chain is built from TRBV2 and TRBJ1-5; D is unresolved. CDR3 nucleotides: TGTGCCAGCAGTGAATTTCCTCTGGTTGGTTTGTATGGCAATCAGCCCCAGCATTTT. Protein: CASSEFPLVGLYGNQPQHF.